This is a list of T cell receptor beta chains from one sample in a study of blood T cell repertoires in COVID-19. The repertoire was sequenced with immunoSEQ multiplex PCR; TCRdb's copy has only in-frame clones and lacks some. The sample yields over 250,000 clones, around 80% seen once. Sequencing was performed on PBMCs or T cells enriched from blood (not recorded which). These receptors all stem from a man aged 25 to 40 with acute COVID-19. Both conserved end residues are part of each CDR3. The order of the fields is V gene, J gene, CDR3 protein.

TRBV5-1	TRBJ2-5	CASSLGSRLWETQYF
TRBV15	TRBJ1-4	CATSRGLAGEKLFF
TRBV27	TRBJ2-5	CASTPGQGGETQYF
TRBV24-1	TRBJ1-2	CATPEGQGKAGYTF
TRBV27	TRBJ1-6	CASSPSGQSNSPLHF
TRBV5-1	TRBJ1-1	CASSLGLLGPEAFF
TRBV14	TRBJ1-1	CASSQPGMNTEAFF
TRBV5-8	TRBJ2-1	CASSLARGDRRDEQFF
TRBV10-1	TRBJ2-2	CASRGEAGGTGELFF
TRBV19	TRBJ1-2	CASSLQGSGYTF
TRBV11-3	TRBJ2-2	CASSLALAGETGELFF
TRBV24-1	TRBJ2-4	CATSDPREAKNIQYF
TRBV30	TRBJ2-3	CAWSGGSTDTQYF
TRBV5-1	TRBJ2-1	CASSLGLAGVNEQFF
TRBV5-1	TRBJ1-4	CASSVMTGATNEKLFF
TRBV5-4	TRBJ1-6	CASSAPRVNSPLHF
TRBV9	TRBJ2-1	CASSFDNEQFF
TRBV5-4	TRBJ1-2	CASSLVVTGAKFGYTF
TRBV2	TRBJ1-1	CASSLRGTEAFF
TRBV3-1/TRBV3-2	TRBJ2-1	CASRPRTGGINEQFF
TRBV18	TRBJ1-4	CASSRDRGRGEKLFF
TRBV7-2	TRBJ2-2	CASSLGVSANTGELFF
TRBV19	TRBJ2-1	CASSWTGGDEQFF
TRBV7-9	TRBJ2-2	CASSLGGQYTGELFF
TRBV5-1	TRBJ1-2	CASSLEPGANYGYTF
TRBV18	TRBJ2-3	CASSPLGSGTSDTQYF
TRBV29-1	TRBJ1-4	CSVPGQGNEKLFF
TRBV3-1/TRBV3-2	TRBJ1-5	CASSLGTAGNQPQHF
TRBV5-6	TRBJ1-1	CASSDRGLNTEAFF
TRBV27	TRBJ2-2	CASTIGLAGAANTGELFF
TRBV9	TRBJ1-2	CASTPRQVGYGYTF
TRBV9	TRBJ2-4	CASSVGGTKMNIQYF
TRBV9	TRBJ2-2	CASSVGGTSGNTGELFF
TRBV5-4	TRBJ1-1	CASSGRDRGNTEAFF
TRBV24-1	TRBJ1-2	CATSGAGGPSYGYTF
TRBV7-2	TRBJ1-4	CASSLGHHNEKLFF
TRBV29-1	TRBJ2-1	CSVASSGGPVDEQFF
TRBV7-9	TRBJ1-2	CASSLERGSGYGYTF
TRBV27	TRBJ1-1	CASSRRAPGAEAFF
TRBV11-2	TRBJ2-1	CASSLDPRGRFFMNEQFF
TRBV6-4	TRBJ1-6	CASSITGGDSPLHF
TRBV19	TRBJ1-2	CASSRDISSGYTF
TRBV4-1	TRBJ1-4	CASSQDVGQPREKLFF
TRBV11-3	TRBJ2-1	CASIQGRGSSYNEQFF
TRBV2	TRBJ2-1	CASSGPAGGLEQFF